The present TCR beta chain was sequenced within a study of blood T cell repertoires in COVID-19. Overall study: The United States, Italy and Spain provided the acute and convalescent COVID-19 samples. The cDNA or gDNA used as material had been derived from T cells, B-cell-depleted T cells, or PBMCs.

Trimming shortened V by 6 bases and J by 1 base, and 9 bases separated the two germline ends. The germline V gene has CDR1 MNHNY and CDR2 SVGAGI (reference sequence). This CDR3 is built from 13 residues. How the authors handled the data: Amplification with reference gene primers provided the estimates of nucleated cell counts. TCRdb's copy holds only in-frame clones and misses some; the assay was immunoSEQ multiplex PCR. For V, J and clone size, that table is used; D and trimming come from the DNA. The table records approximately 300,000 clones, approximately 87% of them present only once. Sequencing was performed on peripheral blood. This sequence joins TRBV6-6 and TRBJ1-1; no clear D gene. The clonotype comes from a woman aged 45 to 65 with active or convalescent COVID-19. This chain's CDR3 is CASSRRANTEAFF. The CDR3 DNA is TGTGCCAGCAGCCGGCGGGCGAACACTGAAGCTTTCTTT.